This T cell receptor (beta chain) was recorded in a study of blood T cell repertoires in COVID-19. For the study at large: Sources were T cells, B-cell-depleted T cells, or PBMCs; the material itself was cDNA or gDNA.

Only in-frame clones appear in the TCRdb table, and some are missing; sequencing was by immunoSEQ multiplex PCR. The table shows hundreds of thousands of clones, with over 75% occurring only once. The CDR3 runs 16 residues. V was clipped by 5 bases and J by 2 bases, with 18 bases between them. Germline V gives CDR1 MNHNY, CDR2 SVGAGI (reference sequence). The sample was peripheral blood. The V gene is TRBV6-6, the J gene TRBJ1-1, with a weak D call TRBD1 (5 bases). The sequence derives from a human donor in a cohort sampled during active COVID-19. The CDR3 loop is CASSPSMTASNTEAFF. The DNA of the CDR3 is TGTGCCAGCAGTCCATCTATGACAGCTTCAAACACTGAAGCTTTCTTT.